This T cell receptor (beta chain) was documented in a study of blood T cells in healthy people across ages. Study details: About one barcoded beta molecule per two T cells was the capture yield of template switching. The study, taken as a whole, reports: It was held that diversity estimates obtained from one million T cells represented underestimates.

J was trimmed by 3 bases and V by 7 bases; bases with no gene match: 6. Germline-derived CDR1 and CDR2 are LGHNT and FRNRAP. The CDR3 has 14 residues. As for this clonotype: Antigen: not known.

Next came a second PCR, run for roughly 7 to 12 cycles, which used a sample-barcoded 5' primer along with a J-beta primer mix. Each of the cDNA molecules was tagged by a template-switch adaptor with 12 random nucleotides. TCRdb fed the 5' RACE reads into MiXCR, producing one record per CDR3 protein. The table has 580,000 or so distinct CDR3 sequences, 47% seen once. The sequence was obtained from a man older than 75 in good health. Sequenced input: blood. V gene TRBV12-5 combines with J gene TRBJ2-3, with 8 bases matching TRBD2. The CDR3 DNA reads TGTGCTAGTGCCCGGGGGGGCGTGACAGATACGCAGTATTTT. Translating gives CASARGGVTDTQYF.